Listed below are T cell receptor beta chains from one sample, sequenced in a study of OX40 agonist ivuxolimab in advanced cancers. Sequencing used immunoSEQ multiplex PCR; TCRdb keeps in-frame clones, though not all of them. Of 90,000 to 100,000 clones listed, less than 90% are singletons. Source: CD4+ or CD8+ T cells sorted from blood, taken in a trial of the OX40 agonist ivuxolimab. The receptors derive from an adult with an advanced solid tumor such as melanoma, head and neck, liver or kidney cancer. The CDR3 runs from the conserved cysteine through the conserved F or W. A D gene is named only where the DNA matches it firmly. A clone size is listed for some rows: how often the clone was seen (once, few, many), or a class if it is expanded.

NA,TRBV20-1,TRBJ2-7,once,CSARDQYEQYF,TGCAGTGCTAGAGACCAATACGAGCAGTACTTC
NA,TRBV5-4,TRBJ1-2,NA,CASSLALQGYGYTF,TGTGCCAGCAGCTTGGCCCTGCAGGGGTATGGCTACACCTTC
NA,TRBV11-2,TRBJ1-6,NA,CASSSGTVGGESPLHF,TGTGCCAGCAGCTCCGGGACGGTCGGGGGGGAATCACCCCTCCACTTT
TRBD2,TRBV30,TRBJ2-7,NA,CAWTPPPRLARTYEQYF,TGTGCCTGGACTCCCCCCCCTCGACTAGCGCGCACCTACGAGCAGTACTTC
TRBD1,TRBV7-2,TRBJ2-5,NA,CASSSRTGGETQYF,TGTGCCAGCAGCTCTCGGACAGGGGGAGAGACCCAGTACTTC
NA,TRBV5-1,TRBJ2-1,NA,CASSLGRPNEQFF,TGCGCCAGCAGCCTGGGACGCCCCAATGAGCAGTTCTTC
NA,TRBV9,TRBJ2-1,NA,CASSVGDTYLNEQFF,TGTGCCAGCAGCGTAGGGGACACGTACCTTAATGAGCAGTTCTTC
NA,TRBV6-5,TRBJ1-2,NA,CASSVPGHPLGGYTF,TGTGCCAGCAGTGTGCCGGGACACCCGCTCGGGGGCTACACCTTC
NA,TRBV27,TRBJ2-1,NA,CASRGTAAGDEQFF,TGTGCCAGCAGAGGGACGGCAGCGGGCGATGAGCAGTTCTTC
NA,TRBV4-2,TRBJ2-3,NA,CASSQDSGTTDTQYF,TGTGCCAGCAGCCAAGATTCGGGAACCACAGATACGCAGTATTTT
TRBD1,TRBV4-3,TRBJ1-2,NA,CASSQGQGSYGYTF,TGCGCCAGCAGCCAAGGACAGGGTTCCTATGGCTACACCTTC
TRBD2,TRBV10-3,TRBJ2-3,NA,CAISSTSGSADTQYF,TGTGCCATCAGTTCAACTAGCGGGAGTGCAGATACGCAGTATTTT
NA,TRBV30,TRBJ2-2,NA,CAWSAHAGSPSTGELFF,TGTGCCTGGAGTGCCCACGCGGGGTCCCCCAGCACCGGGGAGCTGTTTTTT
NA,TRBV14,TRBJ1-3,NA,CARTGGLSGNTIYF,TGTGCCAGGACCGGAGGGTTATCCGGAAACACCATATATTTT
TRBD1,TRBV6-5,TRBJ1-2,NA,CASPGGSGYTF,TGTGCCAGTCCAGGGGGCAGTGGCTACACCTTC
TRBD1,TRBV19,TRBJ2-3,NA,CASSQQGSTDTQYF,TGTGCCAGTAGTCAACAGGGGAGCACAGATACGCAGTATTTT
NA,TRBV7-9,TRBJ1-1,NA,CASSLQGRGTEAFF,TGTGCCAGCAGCTTACAGGGTAGGGGGACTGAAGCTTTCTTT
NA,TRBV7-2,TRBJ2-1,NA,CASSPANPYNEQFF,TGTGCCAGCAGCCCGGCAAACCCCTACAATGAGCAGTTCTTC
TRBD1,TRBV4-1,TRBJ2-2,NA,CASSLSGTGVIGELFF,TGCGCCAGCAGTCTTTCCGGGACAGGGGTAATCGGGGAGCTGTTTTTT
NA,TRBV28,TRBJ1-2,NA,CASSRVGIYGYTF,TGTGCCAGCAGTCGTGTCGGTATCTATGGCTACACCTTC
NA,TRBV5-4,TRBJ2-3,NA,CASSPTVHTDTQYF,TGTGCCAGCAGCCCGACGGTTCACACAGATACGCAGTATTTT
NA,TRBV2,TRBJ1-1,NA,CASVMNTEAFF,TGTGCCAGTGTGATGAACACTGAAGCTTTCTTT
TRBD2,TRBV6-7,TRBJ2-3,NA,CASGELAGGRGDTQYF,TGTGCCAGCGGGGAACTAGCGGGAGGGCGCGGAGATACGCAGTATTTT
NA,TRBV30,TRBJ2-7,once,CAWARQSYEQYF,TGTGCCTGGGCTCGACAGAGCTACGAGCAGTACTTC
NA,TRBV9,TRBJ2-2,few,CASSVGVAATGELFF,TGTGCCAGCAGCGTAGGGGTAGCGGCCACCGGGGAGCTGTTTTTT
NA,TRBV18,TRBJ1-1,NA,CASSREGMVMNTEAFF,TGTGCCAGCTCACGCGAAGGGATGGTCATGAACACTGAAGCTTTCTTT
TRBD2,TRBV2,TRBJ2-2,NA,CASSIGLAGEELFF,TGTGCCAGCAGCATAGGACTAGCGGGAGAGGAGCTGTTTTTT
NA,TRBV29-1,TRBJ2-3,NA,CSVEGRLVTDTQYF,TGCAGCGTTGAGGGCCGACTCGTAACAGATACGCAGTATTTT
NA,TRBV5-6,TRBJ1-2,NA,CASSLKDSLNYGYTF,TGTGCCAGCAGCTTGAAAGACTCCCTTAACTATGGCTACACCTTC
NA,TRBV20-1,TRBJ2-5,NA,CSASVMETQYF,TGCAGTGCTAGCGTAATGGAGACCCAGTACTTC
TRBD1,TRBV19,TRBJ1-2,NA,CASKMGQGPGYTF,TGTGCCAGTAAGATGGGACAGGGGCCTGGCTACACCTTC
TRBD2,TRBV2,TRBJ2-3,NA,CATASAGGPDTQYF,TGTGCCACCGCGAGTGCGGGGGGGCCAGATACGCAGTATTTT
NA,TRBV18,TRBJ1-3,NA,CASSPGIAGGNTIYF,TGTGCCAGCTCACCAGGGATCGCGGGTGGAAACACCATATATTTT
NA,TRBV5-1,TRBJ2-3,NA,CASSLRETNTDTQYF,TGCGCCAGCAGCTTAAGGGAAACCAACACAGATACGCAGTATTTT
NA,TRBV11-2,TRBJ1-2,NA,CASSLPNYGYTF,TGTGCCAGCAGCTTGCCAAACTATGGCTACACCTTC
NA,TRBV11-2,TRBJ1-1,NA,CASSEKGTSLEAFF,TGTGCCAGCAGCGAAAAAGGGACATCGCTGGAAGCTTTCTTT
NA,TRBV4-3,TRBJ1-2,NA,CASSQTDTGYGYTF,TGCGCCAGCAGTCAAACGGACACAGGGTATGGCTACACCTTC
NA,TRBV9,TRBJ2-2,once,CASSVRGTGGELFF,TGTGCCAGCAGCGTCAGGGGAACTGGCGGGGAGCTGTTTTTT
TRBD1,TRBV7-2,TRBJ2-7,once,CASSATGGPYEQYF,TGTGCCAGCAGCGCCACAGGGGGCCCCTACGAGCAGTACTTC